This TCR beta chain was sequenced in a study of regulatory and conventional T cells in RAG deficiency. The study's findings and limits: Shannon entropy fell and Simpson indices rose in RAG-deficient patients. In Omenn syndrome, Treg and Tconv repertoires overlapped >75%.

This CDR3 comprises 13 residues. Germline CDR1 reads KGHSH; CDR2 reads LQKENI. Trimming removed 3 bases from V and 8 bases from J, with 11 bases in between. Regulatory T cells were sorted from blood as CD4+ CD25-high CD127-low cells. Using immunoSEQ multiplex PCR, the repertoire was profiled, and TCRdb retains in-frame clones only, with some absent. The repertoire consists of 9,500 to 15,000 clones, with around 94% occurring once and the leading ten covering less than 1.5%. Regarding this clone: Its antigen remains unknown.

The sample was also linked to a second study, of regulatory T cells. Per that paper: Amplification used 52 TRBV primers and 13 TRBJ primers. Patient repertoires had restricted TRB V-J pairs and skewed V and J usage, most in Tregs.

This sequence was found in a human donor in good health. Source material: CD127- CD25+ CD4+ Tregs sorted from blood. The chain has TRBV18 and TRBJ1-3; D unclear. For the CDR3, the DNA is TGTGCCAGCTCACCCCCGAACCGGGACACCATATATTTT. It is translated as CASSPPNRDTIYF.